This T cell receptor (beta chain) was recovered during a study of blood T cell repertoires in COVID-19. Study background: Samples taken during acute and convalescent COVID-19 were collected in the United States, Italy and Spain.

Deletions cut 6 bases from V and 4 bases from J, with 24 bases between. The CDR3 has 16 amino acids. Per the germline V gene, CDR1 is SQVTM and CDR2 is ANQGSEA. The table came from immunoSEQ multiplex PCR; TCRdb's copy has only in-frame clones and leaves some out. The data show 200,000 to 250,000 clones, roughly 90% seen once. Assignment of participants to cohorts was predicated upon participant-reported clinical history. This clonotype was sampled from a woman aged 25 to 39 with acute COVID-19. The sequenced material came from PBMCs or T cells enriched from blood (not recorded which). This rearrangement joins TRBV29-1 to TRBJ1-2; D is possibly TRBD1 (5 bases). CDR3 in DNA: TGCAGCGTCCTCTCGCCCAAATTGGACATACCCTATGGCTACACCTTC. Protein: CSVLSPKLDIPYGYTF.